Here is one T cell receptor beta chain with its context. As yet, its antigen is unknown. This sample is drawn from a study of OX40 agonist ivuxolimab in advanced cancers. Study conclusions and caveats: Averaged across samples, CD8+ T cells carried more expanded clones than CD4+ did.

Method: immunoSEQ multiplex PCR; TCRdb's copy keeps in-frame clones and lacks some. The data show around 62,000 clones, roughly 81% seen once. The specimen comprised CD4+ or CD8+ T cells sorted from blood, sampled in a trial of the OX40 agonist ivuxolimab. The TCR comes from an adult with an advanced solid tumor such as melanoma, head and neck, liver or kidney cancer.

For the CDR3, the DNA is TGTGCCAGCAGGGACAGAAGATATAATTCACCCCTCCACTTT. Its protein product is CASRDRRYNSPLHF. The rearrangement joins TRBV6-1 to TRBJ1-6; D is perhaps TRBD1 (6 bases). Trimming took off 6 bases at V and 4 bases at J, with 10 bases between the two ends. Germline assignment: CDR1 MNHNS and CDR2 SASEGT. CDR3 length equals 14 residues.